A selection of T cell receptor beta chains follows, all from one sample in a study of CD8+ T cells in alopecia areata. The table came from immunoSEQ multiplex PCR; TCRdb's copy has only in-frame clones and leaves some out. The sample holds some 180,000 clones; approximately 49% are singletons and the top ten take over 9%. The sample in question was CD8+ T cells sorted from blood, obtained around week 53, from a patient treated with tofacitinib. The receptors come from a human donor with alopecia areata. Each CDR3 is given with its conserved first and last residue. Each record gives: J gene, D gene, V gene, clone size, CDR3 protein, CDR3 DNA. The D gene is left open where the match is weak. Size values are once, few and many counts, or a class for expanded clones, and some rows have none.

J: TRBJ2-7; D: -; V: TRBV9; size: -; CDR3: CASSPGYEQYF; DNA: TGTGCCAGCAGCCCAGGCTACGAGCAGTACTTC
J: TRBJ2-2; D: -; V: TRBV9; size: -; CDR3: CASSVGSGWVAGELFF; DNA: TGTGCCAGCAGCGTAGGCTCTGGTTGGGTTGCCGGGGAGCTGTTTTTT
J: TRBJ1-1; D: -; V: TRBV4-2; size: -; CDR3: CASSQEGVTLAFF; DNA: TGTGCCAGCAGCCAAGAAGGGGTGACTTTAGCTTTCTTT
J: TRBJ2-2; D: -; V: TRBV7-9; size: -; CDR3: CASSAGQPNGELFF; DNA: TGTGCCAGCAGCGCGGGACAGCCAAACGGGGAGCTGTTTTTT
J: TRBJ1-2; D: -; V: TRBV2; size: -; CDR3: CASRQGNGYTF; DNA: TGTGCCAGCAGACAGGGTAATGGCTACACCTTC
J: TRBJ2-6; D: -; V: TRBV15; size: medium-sized; CDR3: CATSESQGSGANVLTF; DNA: TGTGCCACCAGCGAGTCGCAGGGGTCTGGGGCCAACGTCCTGACTTTC
J: TRBJ2-2; D: -; V: TRBV25-1; size: -; CDR3: CASSEPSRAGWNTGELFF; DNA: TGTGCCAGCAGTGAACCCTCCAGGGCAGGGTGGAACACCGGGGAGCTGTTTTTT
J: TRBJ1-4; D: TRBD1; V: TRBV6-6; size: -; CDR3: CAISTDRGNEKLFF; DNA: TGTGCCATCAGCACCGACAGGGGAAATGAAAAACTGTTTTTT
J: TRBJ2-2; D: -; V: TRBV25-1; size: -; CDR3: CASSEYDGGINTGELFF; DNA: TGTGCCAGCAGTGAATACGATGGGGGGATCAACACCGGGGAGCTGTTTTTT
J: TRBJ1-4; D: TRBD1; V: TRBV6-6; size: -; CDR3: CASSYDRANEKLFF; DNA: TGTGCCAGCAGTTACGACAGGGCTAATGAAAAACTGTTTTTT
J: TRBJ1-3; D: -; V: TRBV30; size: -; CDR3: CAWSVLRGPGNTIYF; DNA: TGTGCCTGGAGTGTACTTCGGGGGCCTGGAAACACCATATATTTT
J: TRBJ2-7; D: -; V: TRBV6-1; size: few; CDR3: CASRSDSYEQYF; DNA: TGTGCCAGCAGGTCGGACTCCTACGAGCAGTACTTC
J: TRBJ2-5; D: -; V: TRBV6-1; size: -; CDR3: CASSAMVLETQYF; DNA: TGTGCCAGCAGTGCTATGGTTCTAGAGACCCAGTACTTC
J: TRBJ2-1; D: -; V: TRBV25-1; size: once; CDR3: CASSIEEGKQFF; DNA: TGTGCCAGCAGCATTGAAGAAGGGAAACAGTTCTTC
J: TRBJ2-3; D: -; V: TRBV29-1; size: few; CDR3: CSAISPRDTQYF; DNA: TGCAGCGCGATATCGCCGCGGGATACGCAGTATTTT
J: TRBJ2-7; D: -; V: TRBV27; size: -; CDR3: CASSLTATYEQYF; DNA: TGTGCCAGCAGTTTGACTGCTACCTACGAGCAGTACTTC
J: TRBJ1-1; D: -; V: TRBV30; size: -; CDR3: CAWSVTGWTEAFF; DNA: TGTGCCTGGAGTGTAACCGGGTGGACTGAAGCTTTCTTT
J: TRBJ1-6; D: -; V: TRBV7-3; size: -; CDR3: CASSLNRDSPLHF; DNA: TGTGCCAGCAGCTTAAATCGGGATTCACCCCTCCACTTT
J: TRBJ2-1; D: TRBD1; V: TRBV29-1; size: few; CDR3: CSVEGTGIWDEQFF; DNA: TGCAGCGTTGAAGGGACAGGGATTTGGGATGAGCAGTTCTTC
J: TRBJ1-2; D: -; V: TRBV29-1; size: few; CDR3: CSVAEDTNYGYTF; DNA: TGCAGCGTTGCAGAGGACACTAACTATGGCTACACCTTC
J: TRBJ1-5; D: -; V: TRBV6-1; size: -; CDR3: CASKVIRDNNQPQHF; DNA: TGTGCCAGCAAGGTAATCCGGGACAACAATCAGCCCCAGCATTTT
J: TRBJ2-1; D: TRBD1; V: TRBV7-9; size: -; CDR3: CASSFEGDRTGSYNEQFF; DNA: TGTGCCAGCAGCTTCGAAGGAGACAGGACAGGGTCCTACAATGAGCAGTTCTTC
J: TRBJ2-1; D: -; V: TRBV9; size: -; CDR3: CASSVAGQGTYNEQFF; DNA: TGTGCCAGCAGCGTAGCGGGGCAGGGGACCTACAATGAGCAGTTCTTC
J: TRBJ1-2; D: -; V: TRBV2; size: -; CDR3: CASSDGYTF; DNA: TGTGCCAGCAGTGACGGCTACACCTTC
J: TRBJ2-5; D: -; V: TRBV25-1; size: -; CDR3: CASHGQFQETQYF; DNA: TGTGCCAGCCATGGACAGTTCCAAGAGACCCAGTACTTC
J: TRBJ2-2; D: TRBD1; V: TRBV4-2; size: -; CDR3: CASSSRDRATTGELFF; DNA: TGTGCCAGCAGCTCCCGGGACAGGGCAACCACCGGGGAGCTGTTTTTT
J: TRBJ2-5; D: -; V: TRBV4-1; size: few; CDR3: CASSPSRRRETQYF; DNA: TGCGCCAGCAGCCCTTCGAGACGGCGGGAGACCCAGTACTTC
J: TRBJ2-1; D: -; V: TRBV7-2; size: few; CDR3: CASTPAISYNEQFF; DNA: TGTGCCAGCACCCCCGCGATCTCCTACAATGAGCAGTTCTTC
J: TRBJ1-2; D: -; V: TRBV7-9; size: -; CDR3: CASSLESSGVDGYTF; DNA: TGTGCCAGCAGCTTAGAGTCTTCGGGTGTGGATGGCTACACCTTC
J: TRBJ1-1; D: -; V: TRBV5-6; size: -; CDR3: CASSSGQPEAFF; DNA: TGTGCCAGCAGCTCCGGACAGCCTGAAGCTTTCTTT
J: TRBJ2-7; D: -; V: TRBV29-1; size: few; CDR3: CSVREGPWREQYF; DNA: TGCAGCGTTCGAGAAGGGCCCTGGAGGGAGCAGTACTTC
J: TRBJ2-3; D: -; V: TRBV7-9; size: few; CDR3: CASSPDALWTQYF; DNA: TGTGCCAGCAGCCCGGACGCCTTGTGGACGCAGTATTTT